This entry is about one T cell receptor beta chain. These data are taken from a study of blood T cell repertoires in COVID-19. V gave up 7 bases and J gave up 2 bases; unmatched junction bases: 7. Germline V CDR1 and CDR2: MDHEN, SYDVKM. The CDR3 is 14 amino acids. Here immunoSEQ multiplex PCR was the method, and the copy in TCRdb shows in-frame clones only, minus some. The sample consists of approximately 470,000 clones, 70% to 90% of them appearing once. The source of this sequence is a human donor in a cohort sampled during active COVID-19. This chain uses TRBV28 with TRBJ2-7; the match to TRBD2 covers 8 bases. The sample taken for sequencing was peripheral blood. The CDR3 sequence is CASTVTSGAYEQYF. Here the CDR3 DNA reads TGTGCCAGCACCGTAACTAGCGGTGCCTACGAGCAGTACTTC.